Presented here are 25 T cell receptor beta chains from one specimen sequenced in a study of glioma-infiltrating T cells after dendritic cell vaccination. Only in-frame clones appear in the TCRdb table, and some are missing; sequencing was by immunoSEQ multiplex PCR. The sample consists of 40,000 to 60,000 clones, less than 90% of them appearing once. The sample in question was blood, obtained before dendritic cell vaccination. The receptors here all came from a human donor with glioblastoma.

The chain links TRBV19 to TRBJ2-7; D possibly corresponds to TRBD1 (6 bases). CDR1 and CDR2 from the germline V gene are LNHDA and SQIVND (reference sequence). V was shortened by 4 bases and J by 0 bases, with 10 bases between the two germline ends. The CDR3 spans 14 residues. The CDR3 bases are TGTGCCAGTAGTAGGGAAGGGGGCTCCTACGAGCAGTACTTC. Protein sequence: CASSREGGSYEQYF. Full variable domain (outside the CDR3, taken from reference TRBV19 and TRBJ2-7): DGGITQSPKYLFRKEGQNVTLSCEQNLNHDAMYWYRQDPGQGLRLIYYSQIVNDFQKGDIAEGYSVSREKKESFPLTVTSAQKNPTAFYLCASSREGGSYEQYFGPGTRLTVT.

The genes are TRBV6-5 and TRBJ1-2; D is uncertain. CDR3 length: 15 residues. Trimming pared 0 bases from V and 8 bases from J, leaving 16 bases between. The germline V gene has CDR1 MNHEY and CDR2 SVGAGI. The CDR3 loop reads CASSYSRASATGYTF. The CDR3 DNA reads as TGTGCCAGCAGTTACTCGAGGGCCAGCGCTACGGGCTACACCTTC.

The CDR3 DNA reads TGTGCCAGCAGCGCAGACTCTGGGGCCAACGTCCTGACTTTC. Protein: CASSADSGANVLTF. The J gene is TRBJ2-6, the V gene TRBV5-4; no clear D. The germline V gene encodes CDR1 SGHNT and CDR2 YYREEE (reference sequence). The CDR3 covers 14 residues. Deletions cut 4 bases from V and 0 bases from J, with 5 bases between.

The V gene is TRBV18, the J gene TRBJ2-5; 11 bases agree with TRBD2. The V gene's germline CDR1 is KGHSH and CDR2 LQKENI. Trimming took 6 bases from V and 2 from J; bases not matched to a gene: 8. This CDR3 contains 16 residues. The CDR3 is CASSLGLAASQETQYF. CDR3 bases: TGTGCCAGCTCTCTGGGACTAGCGGCTTCTCAAGAGACCCAGTACTTC.

The chain recombines TRBV29-1 with TRBJ1-4; no definite D call. This CDR3 is 11 amino acids long. Per the germline V gene, CDR1 is SQVTM and CDR2 is ANQGSEA. The germline V and J ends were trimmed by 7 bases and 0 bases, with 3 bases remaining between them. The CDR3 DNA reads as TGCAGCGCCGCAACTAATGAAAAACTGTTTTTT. Its translation: CSAATNEKLFF. Full variable domain (missing parts from reference TRBV29-1 and TRBJ1-4): SAVISQKPSRDICQRGTSLTIQCQVDSQVTMMFWYRQQPGQSLTLIATANQGSEATYESGFVIDKFPISRPNLTFSTLTVSNMSPEDSSIYLCSAATNEKLFFGSGTQLSVL.

The chain joins TRBV30 to TRBJ1-4; TRBD1 aligns across 7 bases. Germline V gene sequence: CDR1 GTSNPN, CDR2 SVGIG (reference sequence). This CDR3 is 15 amino acids long. V dropped 1 base and J dropped 4; count of bases not matched to a gene: 6. This CDR3 is CAWSGKGANNEKLFF. CDR3 nucleotides: TGTGCCTGGAGTGGGAAGGGGGCTAATAATGAAAAACTGTTTTTT.

The chain links TRBV14 to TRBJ1-1, with D tentatively TRBD1 (6 bases). CDR1 is SGHDN and CDR2 is FVKESK in the germline V gene. The CDR3 sequence is 15 residues long. The ends were cut back, 4 bases at V and 1 base at J, with 13 bases in the middle. The CDR3 DNA reads TGTGCCAGCAGCCCAGGGGCGCAGGGGAACACTGAAGCTTTCTTT. Its protein product is CASSPGAQGNTEAFF. Filled out from reference TRBV14 and TRBJ1-1, the complete variable domain reads EAGVTQFPSHSVIEKGQTVTLRCDPISGHDNLYWYRRVMGKEIKFLLHFVKESKQDESGMPNNRFLAERTGGTYSTLKVQPAELEDSGVYFCASSPGAQGNTEAFFGQGTRLTVV.

In this sample, this clone turned up once. The genes are TRBV15 and TRBJ2-3; tentatively, D is TRBD1 (6 bases). This CDR3 is built from 15 residues. Trimming removed 0 bases from V and 3 bases from J, with 10 bases in between. CDR1 LNHNV and CDR2 YYDKDF come from the germline V gene (reference sequence). CDR3 sequence: CATSRDPGVTDTQYF. In DNA form, the CDR3 reads TGTGCCACCAGCAGAGATCCAGGGGTGACAGATACGCAGTATTTT.

This clone was seen a single time. The chain combines TRBV25-1 with TRBJ2-3, with D possibly being TRBD1 (6 bases). The germline V gene has CDR1 MGHDK and CDR2 SYGVNS. V lost 3 bases and J 7 bases, leaving 14 bases between the germline ends. This CDR3 is 14 amino acids long. CDR3 loop: CASSDRGRGNTQYF. The CDR3 bases are TGTGCCAGCAGTGACAGGGGCCGTGGAAATACGCAGTATTTT.

The chain carries TRBV25-1 and TRBJ2-2; 7 bases agree with TRBD2. CDR3 length: 16 residues. Germline V gives CDR1 MGHDK, CDR2 SYGVNS. V shed 3 bases and J 7 bases; nucleotides not matched to a gene: 11. CDR3 sequence: CASSDRGVRHRGELFF. CDR3 DNA: TGTGCCAGCAGTGACCGGGGGGTTAGACATCGCGGGGAGCTGTTTTTT. The full variable domain, with the rest looked up from reference TRBV25-1 and TRBJ2-2, is EADIYQTPRYLVIGTGKKITLECSQTMGHDKMYWYQQDPGMELHLIHYSYGVNSTEKGDLSSESTVSRIRTEHFPLTLESARPSHTSQYLCASSDRGVRHRGELFFGEGSRLTVL.

This chain uses TRBV10-3 with TRBJ1-1; D may be TRBD1 (6 bases). From germline, CDR1 is ENHRY and CDR2 SYGVKD. V lost 7 bases to trimming and J lost 5 bases, with 14 bases between them. The CDR3 has 13 residues. DNA for the CDR3: TGTGCCATCACCGGAGAGGGGGGGACTGAAGCTTTCTTT. Encoded protein: CAITGEGGTEAFF.

V is TRBV29-1 and J is TRBJ2-3; the D is unclear. Germline CDR1 SQVTM, CDR2 ANQGSEA. This CDR3 has 11 residues. V was shortened by 7 bases and J by 6 bases, with 11 bases between the two germline ends. The CDR3: CSATSGDTQYF. Written as DNA, the CDR3 is TGCAGCGCCACGTCCGGGGATACGCAGTATTTT.

V gene TRBV19 combines with J gene TRBJ1-1, with D perhaps TRBD1 (6 bases). The CDR3 totals 13 residues. Germline values: CDR1 LNHDA, CDR2 SQIVND (reference sequence). V was clipped by 6 bases and J by 1 base, with 9 bases between them. CDR3 loop: CASRDRSNTEAFF. The CDR3 region has the DNA TGTGCCAGTAGGGACAGATCGAACACTGAAGCTTTCTTT.

The V and J genes are TRBV15 and TRBJ1-1, with 9 bases aligning to TRBD1. The CDR3 consists of 18 residues. Germline CDR1 is LNHNV and CDR2 is YYDKDF (reference sequence). The J segment lost 3 bases and the V segment lost 4 bases, leaving 15 bases of the junction unmatched. CDR3 sequence reads: CATSTGQGTPGWDTEAFF. CDR3 coding DNA: TGTGCCACCAGCACCGGACAGGGGACACCAGGGTGGGACACTGAAGCTTTCTTT.

This clone was picked up one time. The same CDR3 is also encoded by other DNA sequences in this sample. V and J are TRBV11-2 and TRBJ1-2; perhaps TRBD1 as D (5 bases). The CDR3 length is 12 residues. CDR1 is SGHAT, CDR2 FQNNGV, per germline. V lost 1 base, J lost 6 bases, and 6 bases lay in between. CDR3 nucleotides: TGTGCCAGCAGCTTAGGCAGGGATGGCTACACCTTC. The encoded protein is CASSLGRDGYTF. The full variable domain, its missing parts supplied by reference TRBV11-2 and TRBJ1-2, is EAGVAQSPRYKIIEKRQSVAFWCNPISGHATLYWYQQILGQGPKLLIQFQNNGVVDDSQLPKDRFSAERLKGVDSTLKIQPAKLEDSAVYLCASSLGRDGYTFGSGTRLTVV.

The V gene is TRBV19, the J gene TRBJ1-6; 8 bases match TRBD1. The CDR3 runs 14 residues. After removal of 7 bases from V and 4 bases from J, the junction contained 3 bases not matched to a gene. Germline CDR1 LNHDA, CDR2 SQIVND (reference sequence). The CDR3, as DNA: TGTGCCAGTACGGGGGACAGGTATAATTCACCCCTCCACTTT. This gives the protein CASTGDRYNSPLHF.

CDR3 DNA sequence: TGTGCCAGCAGCCCTAAGAACACTGAAGCTTTCTTT. This codes for CASSPKNTEAFF. The chain recombines TRBV7-8 with TRBJ1-1, with D hard to call. V was pared by 5 bases and J by 1 base, with 5 bases between. The germline gives CDR1 SGHVS, CDR2 FQNEAQ. The length of the CDR3 is 12 residues.

The genes are TRBV27 and TRBJ1-2; TRBD1 matches at 9 bases. Unmatched junction bases numbered 10, after V lost 5 bases and J lost 0 bases. The germline V gene has CDR1 MNHEY and CDR2 SMNVEV (reference sequence). The CDR3 extends over 17 amino acids. CDR3 bases: TGTGCCAGCAGTAATATTGACAGGGGGTACCCTAACTATGGCTACACCTTC. Translating it yields CASSNIDRGYPNYGYTF.

The chain joins TRBV6-5 to TRBJ1-2; 8 nucleotides line up with TRBD1. Germline loops: CDR1 MNHEY, CDR2 SVGAGI. Trimming removed 6 bases from V and 6 bases from J; junction bases left unmatched: 9. The CDR3 length is 14 residues. The CDR3 region has the DNA TGTGCCAGCAGACCCGAGGACAGGGTAAATGGCTACACCTTC. This sequence encodes CASRPEDRVNGYTF.

Turning to this clone: Other DNA sequences from this sample encode an identical CDR3 as well. The V gene is TRBV7-9, the J gene TRBJ2-2; TRBD1 is a possible D gene (6 bases). With 2 bases removed from V and 3 bases from J, the gap between germline ends came to 19 bases. This CDR3 is built from 18 residues. Germline V gene data show CDR1 as SEHNR and CDR2 as FQNEAQ (reference sequence). CDR3 sequence reads: CASSLSRGRGTYTGELFF. CDR3 in DNA: TGTGCCAGCAGCTTAAGTAGGGGCAGGGGAACCTACACCGGGGAGCTGTTTTTT.

This sequence joins TRBV4-1 and TRBJ1-1; D is unclear. This CDR3 is 15 amino acids long. Between the trimmed V and J ends, which lost 3 bases and 0 bases, there was a span of 11 bases. In germline, CDR1 is MGHRA, CDR2 YSYEKL. This chain's CDR3 is CASSQQRGMNTEAFF. The CDR3 DNA reads as TGCGCCAGCAGCCAGCAGCGGGGAATGAACACTGAAGCTTTCTTT.

Here the CDR3 reads CASSYSMGGQFGYTF. In DNA form, the CDR3 reads TGTGCCAGCAGTTACTCGATGGGGGGGCAGTTTGGCTACACCTTC. The chain recombines TRBV6-5 with TRBJ1-2, with D perhaps matching TRBD1 (6 bases). V was cut by 0 bases and J by 7 bases, with 15 bases left in between. Germline V CDR1 and CDR2: MNHEY, SVGAGI. The CDR3 is made up of 15 amino acids.

V is TRBV19 and J is TRBJ2-6; D ambiguous. The CDR3 extends over 14 amino acids. Trimming took 7 bases from V and 2 from J, leaving 9 bases between them. CDR1 and CDR2 from the germline V gene are LNHDA and SQIVND (reference sequence). CDR3 region: CASISKAGANVLTF. CDR3 sequence (DNA): TGTGCCAGTATTTCTAAAGCTGGGGCCAACGTCCTGACTTTC.

The CDR3 region has the DNA TGCGCCAGCAGCCAAAAGCAAGTTACGAACACCGGGGAGCTGTTTTTT. It specifies CASSQKQVTNTGELFF. The chain carries TRBV4-3 and TRBJ2-2, with D hard to call. Germline V gene sequence: CDR1 LGHNA, CDR2 YSLEER. V lost 2 bases to trimming and J lost 0 bases, with 10 bases between them. The CDR3 extends over 16 amino acids.

As for this clone: In the same sample, other DNA sequences code for this CDR3. This rearrangement joins TRBV27 to TRBJ2-2; possible D gene TRBD1, 7 bases. This CDR3 comprises 14 residues. Germline V gene sequence: CDR1 MNHEY, CDR2 SMNVEV (reference sequence). Trimming removed 6 bases at V and 4 bases at J, with 12 bases between. The CDR3 DNA is TGTGCCAGCAGGGGAGGACAGGTCACCGGGGAGCTGTTTTTT. Translation gives CASRGGQVTGELFF.